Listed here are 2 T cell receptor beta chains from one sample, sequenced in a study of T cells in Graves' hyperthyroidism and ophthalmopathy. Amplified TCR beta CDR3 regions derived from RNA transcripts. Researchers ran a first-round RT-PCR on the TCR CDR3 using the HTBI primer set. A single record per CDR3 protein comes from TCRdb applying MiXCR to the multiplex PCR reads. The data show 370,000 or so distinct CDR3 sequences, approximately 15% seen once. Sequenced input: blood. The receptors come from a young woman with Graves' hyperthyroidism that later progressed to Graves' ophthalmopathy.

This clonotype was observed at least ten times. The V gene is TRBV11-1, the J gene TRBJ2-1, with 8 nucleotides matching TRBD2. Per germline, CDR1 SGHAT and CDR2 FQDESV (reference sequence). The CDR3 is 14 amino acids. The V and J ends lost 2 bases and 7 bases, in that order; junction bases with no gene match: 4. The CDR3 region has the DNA TGTGCCAGCAGCTTAAGCGGGAGTAATAATGAGCAGTTCTTC. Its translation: CASSLSGSNNEQFF.

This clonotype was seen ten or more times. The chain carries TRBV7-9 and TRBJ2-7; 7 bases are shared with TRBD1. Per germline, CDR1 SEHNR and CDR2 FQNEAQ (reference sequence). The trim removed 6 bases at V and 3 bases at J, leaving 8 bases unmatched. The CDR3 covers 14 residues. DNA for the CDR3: TGTGCCAGCAGTCCAGACAGGGCAGTCTACGAGCAGTACTTC. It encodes CASSPDRAVYEQYF.